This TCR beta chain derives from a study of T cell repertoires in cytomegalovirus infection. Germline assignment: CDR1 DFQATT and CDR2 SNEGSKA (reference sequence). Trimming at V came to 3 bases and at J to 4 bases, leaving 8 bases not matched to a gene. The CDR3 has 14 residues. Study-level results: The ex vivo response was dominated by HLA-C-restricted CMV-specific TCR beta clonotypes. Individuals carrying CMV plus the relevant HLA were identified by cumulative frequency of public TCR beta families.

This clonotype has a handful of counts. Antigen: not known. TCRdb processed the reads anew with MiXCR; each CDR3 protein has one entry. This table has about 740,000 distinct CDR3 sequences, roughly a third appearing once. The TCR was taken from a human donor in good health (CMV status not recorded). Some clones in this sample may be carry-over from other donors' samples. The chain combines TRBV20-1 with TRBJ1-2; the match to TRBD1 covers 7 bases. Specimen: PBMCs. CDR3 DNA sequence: TGCAGTGCTAGGACCCCAGGGGGGAGCTATGGCTACACCTTC. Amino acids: CSARTPGGSYGYTF.